This entry concerns a single T cell receptor (beta chain). Measured with immunoSEQ multiplex PCR; TCRdb has only the in-frame clones, and not every one. Of 150,000 to 200,000 clones listed, almost 85% are singletons. The source of the sample is a study of blood T cell repertoires in COVID-19. Study information: In each case, the material was cDNA or gDNA derived from T cells, B-cell-depleted T cells, or PBMCs.

Germline CDR1 DFQATT, CDR2 SNEGSKA (reference sequence). V dropped 5 bases and J dropped 8; count of bases not matched to a gene: 5. This CDR3 spans 11 amino acids. Sequences were obtained from peripheral blood. This clonotype was sampled from a woman aged 80 or older with acute or convalescent COVID-19. The chain uses TRBV20-1 and TRBJ1-1; 7 bases map to TRBD1. CDR3 bases: TGCAGTGCTTCCCCGGACAGGGAAGCTTTCTTT. Translation gives CSASPDREAFF.